This TCR beta chain comes out of a study of early stage breast cancer tumors. The overall study: Of around 15 invasive breast tumors, about 12 were hormone receptor-positive, HER2-negative. Whole-study results and caveats: Commonly generated sequences made up most enriched TCRB sequences shared between patients.

V was pared by 1 base and J by 3 bases, with 5 bases of the junction left unmatched. This CDR3 has 16 residues. The germline CDR1 and CDR2 sequences are SGHDN and FVKESK. Profiled with immunoSEQ multiplex PCR; TCRdb holds only in-frame clones, not every one. Here the sample spans roughly 5,400 clones, almost 65% being singletons. With respect to this clone: Its target is unknown.

This TCR derives from a person aged 45-65 years with breast cancer. The chain is built from TRBV14 and TRBJ2-3, with TRBD2 matching 9 bases. The sample comprised breast tumor tissue. CDR3 nucleotide sequence: TGTGCCAGCAGCCAAGGTAGCGGGAGCCTTACAGATACGCAGTATTTT. It encodes CASSQGSGSLTDTQYF.